The 32 T cell receptor beta chains below were found in one sample sequenced in a study of blood T cell repertoires in COVID-19. Using immunoSEQ multiplex PCR, the repertoire was profiled, and TCRdb retains in-frame clones only, with some absent. This table holds about 150,000 clones, around 79% found once. Sequenced sample: peripheral blood. All receptors come from a woman in her sixties or seventies with COVID-19, enrolled during active disease.

The rearrangement links TRBV28 to TRBJ1-5; no reliable D call. Trimming left V 1 base short and J 6 bases short, with 4 bases between. This CDR3 contains 12 residues. Per the germline V gene, CDR1 is MDHEN and CDR2 is SYDVKM. CDR3 residues: CASSLSGQPQHF. CDR3 DNA: TGTGCCAGCAGTTTATCAGGTCAGCCCCAGCATTTT.

The chain joins TRBV10-1 to TRBJ1-5, with 7 bases that match TRBD1. Germline CDR1 reads WNHNN; CDR2 reads SYGVQD (reference sequence). The CDR3 sequence is 18 residues long. Germline trimming cut 0 bases from V and 2 bases from J; bases unmatched to any gene: 10. CDR3 sequence reads: CASSESGQALPCNQPQHF. CDR3 sequence (DNA): TGCGCCAGCAGTGAGTCAGGACAGGCACTACCATGCAATCAGCCCCAGCATTTT.

The chain carries TRBV5-1 and TRBJ2-3, with TRBD2 matching over 15 bases. Germline assignment: CDR1 SGHRS and CDR2 YFSETQ. The V gene end was trimmed by 4 bases and the J gene end by 6 bases; junction bases not matched to a gene: 3. There are 15 residues in the CDR3. The CDR3 sequence is CASSPGLAGGDTQYF. The DNA of the CDR3 is TGCGCCAGCAGCCCGGGACTAGCGGGGGGTGATACGCAGTATTTT.

The chain has TRBV28 and TRBJ1-1; D remains unclear. This CDR3 contains 13 residues. Per germline, CDR1 MDHEN and CDR2 SYDVKM. V lost 9 bases and J lost 3, with 14 bases in between. The chain's CDR3 is CASLGASYTEAFF. The CDR3 DNA is TGTGCCAGTTTAGGCGCTAGCTACACTGAAGCTTTCTTT. The variable domain in full, with the rest retrieved from reference TRBV28 and TRBJ1-1, is DVKVTQSSRYLVKRTGEKVFLECVQDMDHENMFWYRQDPGLGLRLIYFSYDVKMKEKGDIPEGYSVSREKKERFSLILESASTNQTSMYLCASLGASYTEAFFGQGTRLTVV.

The rearrangement links TRBV3-1 (or the pseudogene TRBV3-2) to TRBJ1-2; D is ambiguous. Germline V gene lookup returns CDR1 LGHDT and CDR2 YNNKEL (reference sequence). The V gene lost 6 bases and the J gene lost 4 bases, with 12 bases spanning the gap. This CDR3 comprises 13 residues. The CDR3: CASSPTMSYGYTF. In DNA, the CDR3 is TGTGCCAGCAGTCCTACTATGAGCTATGGCTACACCTTC.

The genes are TRBV28 and TRBJ1-1; D unresolved. Per the germline V gene, CDR1 is MDHEN and CDR2 is SYDVKM. This CDR3 has 10 amino acids. The V end was cut by 8 bases, the J end by 11 bases, with 12 bases between. The CDR3 spells CASGREAAFF. DNA for the CDR3: TGTGCCAGCGGTCGTGAGGCGGCTTTCTTT.

This sequence joins TRBV3-1 (or the pseudogene TRBV3-2) and TRBJ1-2, with D perhaps TRBD1 (6 bases). The CDR3 runs to 14 residues. V shed 1 base and J shed 7 bases, with 13 bases lying between them. The V gene's germline CDR1 is LGHDT and CDR2 YNNKEL (reference sequence). The CDR3, as DNA: TGTGCCAGCAGCCAAGTAGGCAGGGGCTTTGGCTACACCTTC. Amino acid sequence: CASSQVGRGFGYTF.

This clone was found once. The chain has TRBV7-2 and TRBJ2-2; 7 bases line up with TRBD1. Trimming cost V 7 bases and J 4 bases; bases outside gene matches: 12. The CDR3 totals 16 residues. Looked up from germline, CDR1 is SGHTA and CDR2 is FQGNSA. The CDR3 region is CASNQGSGGSTGELFF. CDR3 nucleotide sequence: TGTGCCAGCAACCAAGGGTCAGGGGGTAGCACCGGGGAGCTGTTTTTT.

This clone was observed once. The rearrangement joins TRBV5-6 to TRBJ1-2; no definite D call. The V end lost 0 bases, the J end lost 7 bases, and 10 bases lay between the germline ends. Germline V gives CDR1 SGHDT, CDR2 YYEEEE. This CDR3 is built from 13 residues. The CDR3, as DNA: TGTGCCAGCAGCTTGGTAGCGGGTGGTGGCTACACCTTC. Translated, it gives CASSLVAGGGYTF. Supplemented by reference TRBV5-6 and TRBJ1-2, the full variable domain reads DAGVTQSPTHLIKTRGQQVTLRCSPKSGHDTVSWYQQALGQGPQFIFQYYEEEERQRGNFPDRFSGHQFPNYSSELNVNALLLGDSALYLCASSLVAGGGYTFGSGTRLTVV.

This clone was seen just once. The chain uses TRBV27 and TRBJ1-6, with a possible D match to TRBD1 (6 bases). There are 13 residues in the CDR3. The germline V gene encodes CDR1 MNHEY and CDR2 SMNVEV (reference sequence). Trimming pared 4 bases from V and 9 bases from J, leaving 10 bases between. The CDR3 here is CASSYRRGSPLHF. CDR3 nucleotides: TGTGCCAGCAGTTACCGCAGGGGTTCACCCCTCCACTTT.

The chain couples TRBV28 to TRBJ2-6; possibly TRBD1 for D (6 bases). Germline loops: CDR1 MDHEN, CDR2 SYDVKM. V gave up 5 bases and J gave up 2 bases, with 13 bases separating them. This CDR3 is built from 16 residues. The DNA of the CDR3 is TGTGCCAGCAGTCAAACAGGGTTACCTGGGGCCAACGTCCTGACTTTC. Protein product: CASSQTGLPGANVLTF. The full variable domain, completed using reference TRBV28 and TRBJ2-6, is DVKVTQSSRYLVKRTGEKVFLECVQDMDHENMFWYRQDPGLGLRLIYFSYDVKMKEKGDIPEGYSVSREKKERFSLILESASTNQTSMYLCASSQTGLPGANVLTFGAGSRLTVL.

The V call is TRBV6-5, the J call TRBJ1-6; D is uncertain. The germline V and J ends were trimmed by 6 bases and 5 bases, with 14 bases remaining between them. This CDR3 has 15 amino acids. From germline, CDR1 is MNHEY and CDR2 SVGAGI. The CDR3 DNA follows: TGTGCCAGCAGAAGACGGAGGAACCATAATTCACCCCTCCACTTT. It yields the protein CASRRRRNHNSPLHF.

The chain combines TRBV19 with TRBJ1-2, with a tentative D call TRBD1 (5 bases). CDR3 length: 15 amino acids. CDR1 and CDR2 from the germline V gene are LNHDA and SQIVND (reference sequence). V was pared by 5 bases and J by 0 bases, with 13 bases between. CDR3 sequence reads: CASSEQGTANYGYTF. CDR3 bases: TGTGCCAGTAGTGAGCAGGGTACGGCTAACTATGGCTACACCTTC.

This clone came up once. The rearrangement links TRBV28 to TRBJ2-1; D might be TRBD2 (5 bases). This CDR3 region has 17 residues. Germline CDR1 reads MDHEN; CDR2 reads SYDVKM. The V and J ends lost 4 bases and 3 bases respectively, with 19 bases between them. CDR3 DNA: TGTGCCAGCAGTTCCGTCGAAACTAGATGGCACTACAATGAGCAGTTCTTC. Translation gives CASSSVETRWHYNEQFF.

The chain links TRBV5-4 to TRBJ1-2, with D perhaps matching TRBD1 (5 bases). Trimming removed 5 bases from V and 5 bases from J, with 13 bases in between. This CDR3 has 13 amino acids. Germline assignment: CDR1 SGHNT and CDR2 YYREEE (reference sequence). The CDR3 nucleotides read TGTGCCAGCAGATGGTGGGGGGGGTATGGCTACACCTTC. As protein: CASRWWGGYGYTF. Complete variable domain (other parts from reference TRBV5-4 and TRBJ1-2): ETGVTQSPTHLIKTRGQQVTLRCSSQSGHNTVSWYQQALGQGPQFIFQYYREEENGRGNFPPRFSGLQFPNYSSELNVNALELDDSALYLCASRWWGGYGYTFGSGTRLTVV.

A few counts support this clone. The chain recombines TRBV6-6 with TRBJ2-7, with 10 bases that match TRBD2. The germline CDR1 and CDR2 sequences are MNHNY and SVGAGI (reference sequence). The CDR3 contains 13 residues. Trimming removed 8 bases from V and 1 base from J; junction bases left unmatched: 2. The DNA for the CDR3 is TGTGCCAGCCGTAGCGGGGGGTCCTACGAGCAGTACTTC. Its translation is CASRSGGSYEQYF.

This clone came up once. The chain uses TRBV5-5 and TRBJ1-4, with TRBD1 as a possible D gene (6 bases). The CDR3 spans 13 residues. V lost 5 bases to trimming and J lost 8 bases, with 13 bases between them. Per germline, CDR1 SGHKS and CDR2 YYEKEE (reference sequence). The CDR3 DNA reads TGTGCCAGCAGAATCGACAGGTTAGAAAAACTGTTTTTT. It codes for CASRIDRLEKLFF. Full variable domain (remainder filled in from reference TRBV5-5 and TRBJ1-4): DAGVTQSPTHLIKTRGQQVTLRCSPISGHKSVSWYQQVLGQGPQFIFQYYEKEERGRGNFPDRFSARQFPNYSSELNVNALLLGDSALYLCASRIDRLEKLFFGSGTQLSVL.

The rearrangement joins TRBV5-6 to TRBJ1-6, with 8 bases identical to TRBD1. The CDR3 totals 14 residues. Losses at the gene ends were 4 bases for V and 7 bases for J; bases not matched to a gene: 4. The germline gives CDR1 SGHDT, CDR2 YYEEEE. The CDR3 sequence: CASSGTGPNSPLHF. The DNA for the CDR3 is TGTGCCAGCAGCGGGACAGGTCCCAATTCACCCCTCCACTTT.

The rearrangement uses TRBV7-9 and TRBJ2-4; 8 bases agree with TRBD2. V lost 4 bases to trimming and J lost 6 bases; unmatched junction nucleotides: 5. From germline, CDR1 is SEHNR and CDR2 FQNEAQ (reference sequence). The CDR3 spans 14 residues. DNA for the CDR3: TGTGCCAGCAGCTCGGGGACTAGTTTAAACATTCAGTACTTC. This sequence encodes CASSSGTSLNIQYF.

V and J are TRBV15 and TRBJ2-5; no firm D call. V lost 8 bases to trimming and J lost 1 base, with 5 bases between them. Germline V gene data show CDR1 as LNHNV and CDR2 as YYDKDF (reference sequence). The CDR3 totals 11 residues. The CDR3 loop reads CATSFQETQYF. The CDR3 DNA reads TGTGCCACCTCCTTCCAAGAGACCCAGTACTTC.

This chain connects TRBV29-1 to TRBJ2-3, with 8 bases fitting TRBD1. Germline CDR1 and CDR2: SQVTM and ANQGSEA. The CDR3 has 14 residues. J lost 4 bases, V lost 4 bases, and 7 bases had no gene match. The CDR3 sequence is CSVAADRAPDTQYF. Written as DNA, the CDR3 is TGCAGCGTTGCTGCGGACAGGGCTCCAGATACGCAGTATTTT.

The V call is TRBV3-1 (or the pseudogene TRBV3-2), the J call TRBJ1-2, with 7 nucleotides matching TRBD1. The trim removed 4 bases at V and 5 bases at J, leaving 10 bases unmatched. The CDR3 is 15 residues long. In germline, CDR1 is LGHDT, CDR2 YNNKEL (reference sequence). CDR3 in amino acids: CASSRGTATLYGYTF. Written as DNA, the CDR3 is TGTGCCAGCAGCCGCGGGACAGCGACCCTATATGGCTACACCTTC.

This clone was counted a few times. V gene TRBV14 combines with J gene TRBJ1-6; D is ambiguous. Trimming took 3 bases from V and 9 from J, leaving 12 bases between them. The germline CDR1 and CDR2 sequences are SGHDN and FVKESK. This CDR3 is built from 14 residues. The CDR3: CASSQETISSPLHF. Written as DNA, the CDR3 is TGTGCCAGCAGCCAGGAGACTATTTCTTCACCCCTCCACTTT.

The genes are TRBV15 and TRBJ2-7; D perhaps matches TRBD1 (6 bases). From germline, CDR1 is LNHNV and CDR2 YYDKDF (reference sequence). This CDR3 is built from 15 residues. Trimming cost V 0 bases and J 2 bases, with 11 bases left between them. CDR3 region: CATSREPTGPYEQYF. CDR3 in DNA: TGTGCCACCAGCAGAGAACCCACAGGGCCCTACGAGCAGTACTTC.

V is TRBV7-3 and J is TRBJ1-5, with a tentative D call TRBD1 (5 bases). V dropped 6 bases and J dropped 6 bases, with 12 bases sitting between them. Germline lookup yields CDR1 SGHTA and CDR2 FQGTGA. There are 13 residues in the CDR3. The CDR3 reads CASSSGYGQPQHF. Here the CDR3 DNA reads TGTGCCAGCAGTTCAGGGTACGGTCAGCCCCAGCATTTT.

This chain uses TRBV19 with TRBJ1-1; D ambiguous. V was cut by 6 bases and J by 2 bases, with 16 bases left in between. CDR1 is LNHDA, CDR2 SQIVND, per germline (reference sequence). The CDR3 contains 15 residues. For the CDR3, the DNA is TGTGCCAGTAGAAAAGTCGGTGGTATAAACACTGAAGCTTTCTTT. It encodes CASRKVGGINTEAFF.

This clone appeared a single time. The chain links TRBV7-9 to TRBJ2-3; D perhaps matches TRBD1 (5 bases). V shed 5 bases and J shed 1 base, with 13 bases lying between them. Germline CDR1 and CDR2: SEHNR and FQNEAQ (reference sequence). The CDR3 runs to 15 residues. The DNA of the CDR3 is TGTGCCAGCAGCCCTGCCCAGGGCCGCACAGATACGCAGTATTTT. It translates to CASSPAQGRTDTQYF.

The V call is TRBV6-5, the J call TRBJ1-1, with 7 bases identical to TRBD1. Trimming cost V 6 bases and J 8 bases; bases outside gene matches: 15. Germline-derived CDR1 and CDR2 are MNHEY and SVGAGI. The CDR3 length is 15 residues. In nucleotides, the CDR3 is TGTGCCAGCAGCACCGTGACAGGGCCCATTCGGGAAGCTTTCTTT. Its translation: CASSTVTGPIREAFF.

This rearrangement joins TRBV6-2 or TRBV6-3 to TRBJ1-1; D call uncertain. Looked up from germline, CDR1 is MNHEY and CDR2 is SVGEGT. Trimming took off 2 bases at V and 5 bases at J, with 6 bases between the two ends. The CDR3 consists of 12 residues. This CDR3 is CASSYPYTEAFF. The CDR3 DNA is TGTGCCAGCAGTTACCCCTATACTGAAGCTTTCTTT.

This chain connects TRBV28 to TRBJ2-7; D perhaps matches TRBD2 (5 bases). V was shortened by 5 bases and J by 5 bases, with 10 bases between the two germline ends. This CDR3 region has 12 residues. The germline V gene has CDR1 MDHEN and CDR2 SYDVKM. CDR3 coding DNA: TGTGCCAGCAGTCCATCGCGGGACGAGCAGTACTTC. It yields the protein CASSPSRDEQYF. Drawing the rest from reference TRBV28 and TRBJ2-7, the complete variable domain is DVKVTQSSRYLVKRTGEKVFLECVQDMDHENMFWYRQDPGLGLRLIYFSYDVKMKEKGDIPEGYSVSREKKERFSLILESASTNQTSMYLCASSPSRDEQYFGPGTRLTVT.

A few counts support this clone. This sequence joins TRBV11-2 and TRBJ1-2, with TRBD1 identical over 7 bases. This CDR3 region has 14 residues. After removal of 1 base from V and 7 bases from J, the junction contained 6 bases not matched to a gene. Looked up from germline, CDR1 is SGHAT and CDR2 is FQNNGV. For the CDR3, the DNA is TGTGCCAGCAGCTTAGGAACAGGGGCTGGTGGCTACACCTTC. Its protein product is CASSLGTGAGGYTF.

This clone was seen repeatedly, ten times or more. The rearrangement links TRBV19 to TRBJ1-5, with 9 bases lining up with TRBD1. The CDR3 loop spans 12 amino acids. Germline V gene lookup returns CDR1 LNHDA and CDR2 SQIVND (reference sequence). V gave up 6 bases and J gave up 13 bases; unmatched junction bases: 7. CDR3 sequence: CASRGGTGRQHF. CDR3 coding DNA: TGTGCCAGTAGGGGAGGGACAGGGAGACAGCATTTT. The whole variable domain, remainder taken from reference TRBV19 and TRBJ1-5, is DGGITQSPKYLFRKEGQNVTLSCEQNLNHDAMYWYRQDPGQGLRLIYYSQIVNDFQKGDIAEGYSVSREKKESFPLTVTSAQKNPTAFYLCASRGGTGRQHFGDGTRLSIL.